This T cell receptor beta chain came from a study of T cell responses to AZD1222 COVID-19 vaccine. General study points: Spike-wide coverage was observed for vaccine-associated CD4 TCRs, with dominant responses at 160-218 and 743-854. Sampled repertoires all dated from after the peak T cell response. Clonal diversity was possibly underestimated; the donors were predominantly white British and more often female.

Losses at the gene ends were 4 bases for V and 2 bases for J; bases not matched to a gene: 9. The CDR3 extends over 17 amino acids. CDR1 SGHDT and CDR2 YYEEEE come from the germline V gene. Method: immunoSEQ multiplex PCR; TCRdb's copy keeps in-frame clones and lacks some. The table includes 150,000 to 180,000 clones, roughly 90% detected once. On this clone: What it binds is not known.

The chain joins TRBV5-6 to TRBJ2-3; 11 bases match TRBD2. The TCR comes from an adult who received the AZD1222 COVID-19 vaccine. The material sequenced was peripheral blood, taken 28 days after the second AZD1222 dose. The CDR3, as DNA: TGTGCCAGCAGCAGCTCCGGGACTAGCGGTTTCACAGATACGCAGTATTTT. This codes for CASSSSGTSGFTDTQYF.